The T cell receptor (beta chain) under discussion was sequenced for a study of shared clonotypes between healthy human individuals. Background on the study: Three plates each covered CD4 naive and memory; CD8 naive two, CD8 memory one. Study-wide results and caveats: Clonotypes not shared had lower generation probabilities than those common to all four donors. Generally, naive subsets (rather than memory subsets) showed larger estimated richness. For naive CD4 cells, 4% to 6% of clonotypes were shared across several donors.

Profiling relied on immunoSEQ multiplex PCR, and the TCRdb table lists in-frame clones only, not all of them. The sample holds around 2.3 million clones, more than 90% seen once. In regard to this clone: Its antigen is currently unknown.

The sequence came from a man between 18 and 29 years old in good health. Input material: naive CD4+ T cells sorted from blood. As for subset: CD45RA+ positively selected.

As DNA, the CDR3 is TGTGCCAGCAGCGCCGGACTGACAGACGATAATTCACCCCTCCACTTT. Translated, it gives CASSAGLTDDNSPLHF. This rearrangement joins TRBV2 to TRBJ1-6; tentatively, D is TRBD1 (5 bases). CDR1 is SNHLY, CDR2 FYNNEI, per germline. The V end lost 6 bases, the J end lost 5 bases, and 17 bases lay between the germline ends. This CDR3 is 16 amino acids long.